These 13 T cell receptor beta chains originate from one sample sequenced in a study of cytomegalovirus exposure and HLA in healthy donors (dated by TCRdb to 2015 to 2018). To prepare the library, the immunoSEQ multiplex PCR assay was applied. The multiplex PCR relied on a mix of 60 forward primers for TCR Vbeta segments and 13 reverse primers for TCR Jbeta segments. The immuneACCESS repertoire file appears here via TCRdb, limited to in-frame rearrangements. These files lack a portion of the clones; in checked studies, under half of the deficit traces to unresolved V genes, and the cause of the others is not known. The sample contains about 160,000 clones, 82% of them found a single time. The ten largest clones add up to roughly 10% of the sample. Sequencing was done on a sample of PBMCs. The receptors shown here come from a man aged 50 to 59 in good health and CMV-seropositive.

The V call is TRBV6-5, the J call TRBJ2-1, with unresolved D. This CDR3 is built from 13 residues. The V end was cut by 0 bases, the J end by 10 bases, with 10 bases between. Germline CDR1 MNHEY, CDR2 SVGAGI. This CDR3 is CASSYSRAAEQFF. The CDR3 nucleotides read TGTGCCAGCAGTTACTCGAGAGCCGCCGAGCAGTTCTTC.

This sequence joins TRBV29-1 and TRBJ2-3; a weak D match, TRBD2 (6 bases). This CDR3 region has 15 residues. The germline V gene has CDR1 SQVTM and CDR2 ANQGSEA. V dropped 7 bases and J dropped 0 bases, with 17 bases sitting between them. CDR3 residues: CSAPPDGLSTDTQYF. DNA of the CDR3: TGCAGCGCCCCTCCGGACGGACTAAGCACAGATACGCAGTATTTT.

This chain links TRBV18 with TRBJ2-5, with D perhaps TRBD2 (5 bases). V was shortened by 1 base and J by 1 base, with 10 bases between the two germline ends. Per germline, CDR1 KGHSH and CDR2 LQKENI. CDR3 size: 15 residues. CDR3 sequence: CASSPQGGLQETQYF. DNA for the CDR3: TGTGCCAGCTCACCACAAGGAGGTCTCCAAGAGACCCAGTACTTC. The full variable domain, its missing parts supplied by reference TRBV18 and TRBJ2-5, is NAGVMQNPRHLVRRRGQEARLRCSPMKGHSHVYWYRQLPEEGLKFMVYLQKENIIDESGMPKERFSAEFPKEGPSILRIQQVVRGDSAAYFCASSPQGGLQETQYFGPGTRLLVL.

The rearrangement links TRBV19 to TRBJ1-2, with TRBD1 as a possible D gene (6 bases). Trimming took 6 bases from V and 7 from J, leaving 9 bases between them. The CDR3 is 11 amino acids. CDR1 is LNHDA, CDR2 SQIVND, per germline (reference sequence). The CDR3 sequence is CASRAGVGYTF. The CDR3 DNA follows: TGTGCCAGTAGGGCAGGGGTTGGCTACACCTTC.

This chain links TRBV30 with TRBJ2-7, with TRBD2 matching 7 bases. CDR1 is GTSNPN and CDR2 is SVGIG in the germline V gene (reference sequence). The ends lost 5 bases at V and 9 bases at J; junction bases unmatched: 13. This CDR3 region has 13 residues. The CDR3 sequence is CAWSGTNDGGQYF. CDR3 coding DNA: TGTGCCTGGTCTGGGACTAATGATGGGGGGCAGTACTTC.

V and J are TRBV28 and TRBJ1-5; D remains ambiguous. The V and J ends lost 8 bases and 0 bases respectively, with 11 bases between them. This CDR3 region has 14 residues. CDR1 is MDHEN, CDR2 SYDVKM, per germline. CDR3 sequence: CASVQRFSNQPQHF. The CDR3 DNA sequence: TGTGCCAGCGTCCAGCGATTTAGCAATCAGCCCCAGCATTTT.

Only a few counts were recorded for this clone. The chain couples TRBV30 to TRBJ1-1; TRBD1 matches 10 bases. The V and J ends lost 0 bases and 10 bases, in that order; junction bases with no gene match: 2. The CDR3 spans 12 residues. CDR1 and CDR2 (germline): GTSNPN, SVGIG (reference sequence). The CDR3 DNA reads as TGTGCCTGGAGTGTACGGGACAGGGGAGCTTTCTTT. Encoded protein: CAWSVRDRGAFF.

This chain connects TRBV7-9 to TRBJ2-1, with TRBD2 matching 11 bases. Trimming at V came to 5 bases and at J to 0 bases, leaving 3 bases not matched to a gene. Germline loops: CDR1 SEHNR, CDR2 FQNEAQ (reference sequence). This CDR3 region has 16 residues. The CDR3 DNA reads TGTGCCAGCAGCCCCCTAGCGGGGGGCTCCTACAATGAGCAGTTCTTC. Its translation: CASSPLAGGSYNEQFF.

The chain links TRBV19 to TRBJ2-1; TRBD2 might be the D (6 bases). Trimming cost V 9 bases and J 15 bases, with 15 bases left between them. CDR1 and CDR2 (germline): LNHDA, SQIVND (reference sequence). The CDR3 sequence is 10 residues long. CDR3: CASGTPIRFF. CDR3 bases: TGTGCCAGCGGGACTCCCATTCGGTTCTTC.

J is TRBJ2-2 and V is TRBV28, with 8 positions matching TRBD1. This CDR3 is 15 amino acids long. Germline V CDR1 and CDR2: MDHEN, SYDVKM. Germline trimming cut 5 bases from V and 5 bases from J; bases unmatched to any gene: 7. CDR3 loop: CASSLDRGSTGELFF. The CDR3 DNA sequence: TGTGCCAGCAGTCTTGACAGGGGTTCTACCGGGGAGCTGTTTTTT. The entire variable domain, with the rest obtained from reference TRBV28 and TRBJ2-2, is as follows: DVKVTQSSRYLVKRTGEKVFLECVQDMDHENMFWYRQDPGLGLRLIYFSYDVKMKEKGDIPEGYSVSREKKERFSLILESASTNQTSMYLCASSLDRGSTGELFFGEGSRLTVL.

The V call is TRBV19, the J call TRBJ2-1, with 9 bases aligning to TRBD1. CDR3 length: 14 residues. The germline gives CDR1 LNHDA, CDR2 SQIVND (reference sequence). The V segment lost 10 bases and the J segment 7 bases; nucleotides outside the gene matches: 11. The CDR3 spells CATRQDRGKNEQFF. The DNA of the CDR3 is TGTGCCACCAGACAGGACAGGGGTAAAAATGAGCAGTTCTTC.

V is TRBV6-1 and J is TRBJ2-5, with a possible D match to TRBD1 (5 bases). CDR3 length equals 14 residues. Germline CDR1 reads MNHNS; CDR2 reads SASEGT. With 11 bases removed from V and 2 bases from J, the gap between germline ends came to 18 bases. The CDR3 sequence is CAVTRVGIQETQYF. In DNA form, the CDR3 reads TGTGCCGTAACCAGGGTAGGGATTCAAGAGACCCAGTACTTC.

This clone has a single count. The chain carries TRBV28 and TRBJ1-2; no firm D call. The CDR3 is 15 amino acids. V was cut by 3 bases and J by 0 bases, with 11 bases left in between. Germline V gives CDR1 MDHEN, CDR2 SYDVKM. CDR3 coding DNA: TGTGCCAGCAGTTTCAGCGGACCCGCTAACTATGGCTACACCTTC. Translating it yields CASSFSGPANYGYTF.